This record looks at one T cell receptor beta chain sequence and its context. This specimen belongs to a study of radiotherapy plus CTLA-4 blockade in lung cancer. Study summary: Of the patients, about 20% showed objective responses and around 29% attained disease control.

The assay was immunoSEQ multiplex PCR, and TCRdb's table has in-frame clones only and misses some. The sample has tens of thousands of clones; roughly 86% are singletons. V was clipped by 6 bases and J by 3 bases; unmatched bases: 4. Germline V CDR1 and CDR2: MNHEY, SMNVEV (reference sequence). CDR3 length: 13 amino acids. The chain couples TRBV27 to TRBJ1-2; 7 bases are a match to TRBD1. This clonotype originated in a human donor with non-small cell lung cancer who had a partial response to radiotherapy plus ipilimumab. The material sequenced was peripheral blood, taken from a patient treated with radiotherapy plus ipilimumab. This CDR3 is CASRSTGDYGYTF. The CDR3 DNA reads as TGTGCCAGCAGAAGTACAGGGGACTATGGCTACACCTTC.